Presented here are 23 T cell receptor beta chains from one specimen sequenced in a study of control samples from healthy donors and cancer patients. The data were produced by immunoSEQ multiplex PCR, yet TCRdb's version contains in-frame clones alone and is incomplete. This table has over 85,000 clones, 90% to 95% appearing once. Sequencing input: blood. The source is a woman in her 30s in good health.

The chain recombines TRBV2 with TRBJ1-6, with 10 bases fitting TRBD1. The germline CDR1 and CDR2 sequences are SNHLY and FYNNEI. The CDR3 is 15 amino acids. The junction had 10 bases not matched to a gene; V was cut back by 8 bases and J by 9 bases. The CDR3 loop is CASGLRTGGGSPLHF. Written as DNA, the CDR3 is TGTGCCAGCGGCTTGCGGACAGGGGGAGGTTCACCCCTCCACTTT.

The rearrangement links TRBV7-6 to TRBJ2-1; D unresolved. Germline CDR1 is SGHVS and CDR2 is FNYEAQ. V lost 2 bases to trimming and J lost 7 bases, with 15 bases between them. The CDR3 has 15 amino acids. CDR3 nucleotide sequence: TGTGCCAGCAGCTTATCTCTCGGTGGGAAGAATGAGCAGTTCTTC. It yields the protein CASSLSLGGKNEQFF. The whole variable domain, filled in from reference TRBV7-6 and TRBJ2-1, reads GAGVSQSPRYKVTKRGQDVALRCDPISGHVSLYWYRQALGQGPEFLTYFNYEAQQDKSGLPNDRFSAERPEGSISTLTIQRTEQRDSAMYRCASSLSLGGKNEQFFGPGTRLTVL.

This clone appeared a single time. V is TRBV4-2 and J is TRBJ2-1; D is uncertain. The CDR3 covers 13 residues. Germline V lookup: CDR1 LGHNA, CDR2 YNFKEQ. V lost 0 bases and J 3 bases, leaving 3 bases between the germline ends. This CDR3 reads CASSQDSYNEQFF. The CDR3 coding sequence is TGTGCCAGCAGCCAAGACAGCTACAATGAGCAGTTCTTC.

This clone was counted a single time. The V gene is TRBV6-5, the J gene TRBJ2-5; D gene unclear. Germline V CDR1 and CDR2: MNHEY, SVGAGI. V was pared by 5 bases and J by 4 bases, with 11 bases between. CDR3 size: 13 residues. CDR3 protein: CASSRTTPETQYF. The CDR3 DNA is TGTGCCAGCAGTAGGACCACCCCAGAGACCCAGTACTTC.

CDR3 residues: CASSYTYQGGGYEQYF. For the CDR3, the DNA is TGTGCCAGCAGTTACACCTATCAAGGGGGTGGGTACGAGCAGTACTTC. The chain uses TRBV6-5 and TRBJ2-7; perhaps TRBD1 as D (6 bases). V lost 2 bases, J lost 4 bases, and 18 bases lay in between. CDR1 is MNHEY, CDR2 SVGAGI, per germline. The CDR3 spans 16 residues.

The V and J genes are TRBV5-1 and TRBJ1-2, with D unclear. Trimming cost V 4 bases and J 1 base, with 8 bases left between them. The CDR3 length is 13 residues. Germline V gene data show CDR1 as SGHRS and CDR2 as YFSETQ. The CDR3 DNA sequence: TGCGCCAGCAGCCAAGAGGGTAACTATGGCTACACCTTC. It yields the protein CASSQEGNYGYTF.

The genes are TRBV7-5 and TRBJ2-5. TRBV7-5 is marked as a pseudogene. This CDR3 is 14 amino acids long. The CDR3 region is CARSLLATTETQYF. CDR3 sequence (DNA): TGTGCCAGAAGCTTACTGGCGACGACAGAGACCCAGTACTTC.

The gene calls are TRBV5-1 and TRBJ1-1; D is unclear. The CDR3 consists of 13 residues. The V end lost 0 bases, the J end lost 6 bases, and 9 bases lay between the germline ends. Germline V lookup: CDR1 SGHRS, CDR2 YFSETQ. CDR3 sequence reads: CASSLASDSEAFF. In nucleotides, the CDR3 is TGCGCCAGCAGCTTGGCTTCAGATTCTGAAGCTTTCTTT. The whole variable domain, remainder taken from reference TRBV5-1 and TRBJ1-1, is KAGVTQTPRYLIKTRGQQVTLSCSPISGHRSVSWYQQTPGQGLQFLFEYFSETQRNKGNFPGRFSGRQFSNSRSEMNVSTLELGDSALYLCASSLASDSEAFFGQGTRLTVV.

V is TRBV10-3 and J is TRBJ2-7; 8 positions match TRBD2. V shed 0 bases, J shed 6 bases, and the junction held 7 bases outside the gene matches. Germline lookup yields CDR1 ENHRY and CDR2 SYGVKD. This CDR3 region has 15 residues. Written as DNA, the CDR3 is TGTGCCATCAGTGAGTCGATAGCGGGAAGGGGCGAGCAGTACTTC. Protein product: CAISESIAGRGEQYF.

This clone came up a few times. CDR3 DNA sequence: TGTGCCAGTACCCCGGGGAAGATGAACACTGAAGCTTTCTTT. Amino acids: CASTPGKMNTEAFF. The chain couples TRBV19 to TRBJ1-1; D gene unclear. In germline, CDR1 is LNHDA, CDR2 SQIVND (reference sequence). The CDR3 is 14 amino acids. The V and J ends lost 7 bases and 0 bases respectively, with 12 bases between them.

The chain combines TRBV18 with TRBJ1-5; no clear D gene. Trimming took 2 bases from V and 3 from J, leaving 11 bases between them. There are 15 residues in the CDR3. Looked up from germline, CDR1 is KGHSH and CDR2 is LQKENI. In DNA form, the CDR3 reads TGTGCCAGCTCACCAAGTATGGCCTACAATCAGCCCCAGCATTTT. Protein: CASSPSMAYNQPQHF.

The J gene is TRBJ1-2, the V gene TRBV11-2, with no clear D. V was clipped by 1 base and J by 8 bases, with 17 bases between them. This CDR3 comprises 15 residues. Germline CDR1 and CDR2: SGHAT and FQNNGV. CDR3 loop: CASSLVTAQPRGYTF. The CDR3 DNA sequence: TGTGCCAGCAGCTTAGTGACGGCCCAGCCCCGGGGCTACACCTTC.

This chain uses TRBV7-8 with TRBJ2-5, with 9 bases that match TRBD1. The CDR3 has 14 amino acids. CDR1 is SGHVS and CDR2 is FQNEAQ in the germline V gene. The junction had 4 bases not matched to a gene; V was cut back by 3 bases and J by 5 bases. The CDR3 DNA is TGTGCCAGCAGCTTCGCCGGGACAGGGGAGACCCAGTACTTC. It encodes CASSFAGTGETQYF.

This sequence joins TRBV6-5 and TRBJ2-5, with TRBD2 as a possible D gene (5 bases). The CDR3 covers 14 residues. V lost 0 bases, J lost 3 bases, and 8 bases lay in between. Germline V CDR1 and CDR2: MNHEY, SVGAGI. CDR3 in amino acids: CASSYSRGKETQYF. CDR3 nucleotides: TGTGCCAGCAGTTACTCGAGAGGGAAAGAGACCCAGTACTTC.

The V and J genes are TRBV4-1 and TRBJ1-2; maybe TRBD1 (5 bases). Trimming left V 2 bases short and J 2 bases short, with 18 bases between. The germline CDR1 and CDR2 sequences are MGHRA and YSYEKL. The CDR3 loop spans 17 amino acids. In DNA, the CDR3 is TGCGCCAGCAGCCAAAACCTTCTGGGAGGGGAAAACTATGGCTACACCTTC. Amino acids: CASSQNLLGGENYGYTF.

The gene calls are TRBV20-1 and TRBJ1-2; a possible D gene is TRBD1 (6 bases). Trimming stripped 3 bases from V and 8 bases from J, with 19 bases between. The CDR3 spans 14 residues. From germline, CDR1 is DFQATT and CDR2 SNEGSKA (reference sequence). CDR3: CSASRTARAAGYTF. DNA of the CDR3: TGCAGTGCTAGTAGGACAGCTAGGGCTGCAGGCTACACCTTC.

Only one count was recorded for this clone. V gene TRBV6-5 combines with J gene TRBJ2-7, with D hard to call. This CDR3 is 10 amino acids long. V dropped 8 bases and J dropped 3 bases, with 5 bases sitting between them. Germline V gene lookup returns CDR1 MNHEY and CDR2 SVGAGI. For the CDR3, the DNA is TGTGCCAGCTGGGACTACGAGCAGTACTTC. Protein product: CASWDYEQYF.

The genes are TRBV7-2 and TRBJ2-2; TRBD1 matches at 7 bases. The V gene's germline CDR1 is SGHTA and CDR2 FQGNSA. The CDR3 contains 16 residues. V shed 2 bases and J 5 bases; nucleotides not matched to a gene: 8. CDR3 loop: CASSLPTGARTGELFF. The DNA of the CDR3 is TGTGCCAGCAGCTTACCAACAGGGGCGAGGACCGGGGAGCTGTTTTTT.

The chain couples TRBV5-4 to TRBJ2-2, with D unclear. CDR3 size: 15 residues. Per germline, CDR1 SGHNT and CDR2 YYREEE (reference sequence). The V gene lost 5 bases and the J gene lost 2 bases, with 13 bases spanning the gap. The CDR3 DNA is TGTGCCAGCAGACCCGGCGAGATTAACACCGGGGAGCTGTTTTTT. Translation: CASRPGEINTGELFF.

CDR3 loop: CSATREGSQHF. For the CDR3, the DNA is TGCAGTGCTACTAGGGAGGGCTCCCAGCATTTT. The rearrangement joins TRBV20-1 to TRBJ1-5; the D is unclear. CDR3 length equals 11 residues. V dropped 4 bases and J dropped 11 bases, with 12 bases sitting between them. From germline, CDR1 is DFQATT and CDR2 SNEGSKA (reference sequence).

The V gene is TRBV27, the J gene TRBJ2-1; maybe TRBD2 (5 bases). The germline CDR1 and CDR2 sequences are MNHEY and SMNVEV (reference sequence). V lost 6 bases, J lost 3 bases, and 12 bases lay in between. The CDR3 contains 14 residues. The CDR3 sequence: CASSERRLYNEQFF. The CDR3 coding sequence is TGTGCCAGCAGCGAGCGGCGACTCTACAATGAGCAGTTCTTC.

The chain carries TRBV5-1 and TRBJ1-2; no clear D. This CDR3 region has 12 residues. Trimming removed 0 bases from V and 5 bases from J, with 5 bases in between. Germline values: CDR1 SGHRS, CDR2 YFSETQ. CDR3 bases: TGCGCCAGCAGCTTGGGACAATATGGCTACACCTTC. Translation: CASSLGQYGYTF.

The chain uses TRBV27 and TRBJ2-5; TRBD2 aligns across 11 bases. Trimming at V came to 1 base and at J to 3 bases, leaving 10 bases not matched to a gene. Germline values: CDR1 MNHEY, CDR2 SMNVEV (reference sequence). The CDR3 is made up of 18 amino acids. CDR3 amino acids: CASSLWAPSSGGKETQYF. CDR3 DNA sequence: TGTGCCAGCAGTTTATGGGCACCTTCTAGCGGGGGGAAAGAGACCCAGTACTTC.